Following are 32 T cell receptor beta chains from one sample sequenced in a study of CD8 T cells in Susac syndrome. Reverse transcription of 0.5 to 1 ug RNA was performed with random hexamers. One entry per CDR3 protein, called by TCRdb with MiXCR from the immunoSEQ multiplex PCR reads. The data hold fewer than 200,000 distinct CDR3 sequences, with approximately 94% observed a single time. Sequenced: CD4+ T cells from PBMCs. These receptors all stem from a human donor in good health.

This chain uses TRBV12-3 or TRBV12-4 with TRBJ2-7, with unresolved D. V lost 5 bases and J lost 5, with 7 bases in between. CDR3 length equals 11 residues. CDR3 protein: CASSERNEQYF. In DNA form, the CDR3 reads TGTGCCAGCAGTGAACGAAACGAGCAGTACTTC.

This chain joins TRBV5-6 and TRBJ2-5; tentative D call: TRBD2 (6 bases). The CDR3 length is 17 residues. The V end lost 0 bases, the J end lost 1 base, and 16 bases lay between the germline ends. Germline lookup yields CDR1 SGHDT and CDR2 YYEEEE. The CDR3 spells CASSLAVDYRAQETQYF. CDR3 nucleotide sequence: TGTGCCAGCAGCTTGGCTGTGGACTACCGGGCCCAAGAGACCCAGTACTTC.

V and J are TRBV20-1 and TRBJ2-5; 10 bases match TRBD2. Germline V lookup: CDR1 DFQATT, CDR2 SNEGSKA (reference sequence). This CDR3 is 11 amino acids long. The CDR3 loop is CSRTSGETQYF. The CDR3 bases are TGCAGCCGGACTAGCGGTGAGACCCAGTACTTC.

The CDR3 is CSVFPGTRNYGYTF. As DNA, the CDR3 is TGCAGCGTATTCCCGGGAACTCGCAACTATGGCTACACCTTC. The rearrangement links TRBV29-1 to TRBJ1-2; D not resolved. The germline CDR1 and CDR2 sequences are SQVTM and ANQGSEA. The CDR3 contains 14 residues. V lost 6 bases and J lost 2, with 16 bases in between.

J is TRBJ2-3 and V is TRBV6-5; D not certain. The CDR3 covers 15 residues. The germline V gene has CDR1 MNHEY and CDR2 SVGAGI. V was shortened by 0 bases and J by 5 bases, with 12 bases between the two germline ends. CDR3 region: CASSYSLWGKDTQYF. CDR3 in DNA: TGTGCCAGCAGTTACTCCCTCTGGGGTAAAGATACGCAGTATTTT.

This chain uses TRBV7-3 with TRBJ2-1, with D unresolved. The CDR3 runs 13 residues. Trimming stripped 5 bases from V and 5 bases from J, with 10 bases between. CDR1 and CDR2 (germline): SGHTA, FQGTGA. The CDR3 nucleotides are TGTGCCAGCAGCCTAAGGGCACACAATGAGCAGTTCTTC. This sequence encodes CASSLRAHNEQFF.

This clonotype was seen a single time. The chain employs TRBV3-1 and TRBJ1-5; D perhaps matches TRBD1 (6 bases). V gave up 1 base and J gave up 0 bases, with 13 bases separating them. CDR3 length: 17 residues. In germline, CDR1 is LGHDT, CDR2 YNNKEL (reference sequence). CDR3 sequence: CASSQGIRGGSNQPQHF. The CDR3 DNA reads as TGTGCCAGCAGCCAAGGTATCAGGGGAGGTAGCAATCAGCCCCAGCATTTT.

The chain links TRBV7-2 to TRBJ2-5, with D unresolved. The CDR3 covers 12 residues. V was pared by 3 bases and J by 7 bases, with 9 bases between. Germline assignment: CDR1 SGHTA and CDR2 FQGNSA. The CDR3 sequence: CASSLMGRTQYF. CDR3 nucleotide sequence: TGTGCCAGCAGCTTGATGGGTAGGACCCAGTACTTC.

This rearrangement joins TRBV6-5 to TRBJ2-1; 12 bases are a match to TRBD2. The junction had 7 bases not matched to a gene; V was cut back by 6 bases and J by 7 bases. This CDR3 comprises 15 residues. From germline, CDR1 is MNHEY and CDR2 SVGAGI. The CDR3 region has the DNA TGTGCCAGCAGGCCTAGCGGGGGGGCGGGAAATGAGCAGTTCTTC. It translates to CASRPSGGAGNEQFF.

CDR3 nucleotides: TGTGCCAGCAGTTTAGGTACAGGGCCGGCAGATACGCAGTATTTT. It translates to CASSLGTGPADTQYF. The rearrangement joins TRBV28 to TRBJ2-3; D might be TRBD1 (6 bases). The CDR3 runs 15 residues. Trimming took 2 bases from V and 4 from J, leaving 13 bases between them. Germline V gene lookup returns CDR1 MDHEN and CDR2 SYDVKM. The entire variable domain, with the rest obtained from reference TRBV28 and TRBJ2-3, is as follows: DVKVTQSSRYLVKRTGEKVFLECVQDMDHENMFWYRQDPGLGLRLIYFSYDVKMKEKGDIPEGYSVSREKKERFSLILESASTNQTSMYLCASSLGTGPADTQYFGPGTRLTVL.

The chain couples TRBV9 to TRBJ1-6; D might be TRBD1 (6 bases). The germline gives CDR1 SGDLS, CDR2 YYNGEE. V was trimmed by 0 bases and J by 7 bases, leaving 8 bases between them. CDR3 length: 14 amino acids. The CDR3 region has the DNA TGTGCCAGCAGCGTAGGGGGGCACAATTCACCCCTCCACTTT. It is translated as CASSVGGHNSPLHF.

The rearrangement joins TRBV20-1 to TRBJ1-2, with D hard to call. The germline V and J ends were trimmed by 4 bases and 7 bases, with 19 bases remaining between them. This CDR3 is 14 amino acids long. Germline assignment: CDR1 DFQATT and CDR2 SNEGSKA (reference sequence). The CDR3 DNA reads as TGCAGTGCTATACACACCCTTCAAGGCGGTGGCTACACCTTC. Translated: CSAIHTLQGGGYTF.

The V call is TRBV7-9, the J call TRBJ1-3, with D perhaps matching TRBD1 (6 bases). Germline CDR1 is SEHNR and CDR2 is FQNEAQ (reference sequence). This CDR3 contains 15 residues. Trimming shortened V by 3 bases and J by 0 bases, and 9 bases separated the two germline ends. CDR3 DNA: TGTGCCAGCAGCTTGATGACAGGCTCTGGAAACACCATATATTTT. Residues: CASSLMTGSGNTIYF. Together with reference TRBV7-9 and TRBJ1-3, the CDR3 gives the full variable domain: DTGVSQNPRHKITKRGQNVTFRCDPISEHNRLYWYRQTLGQGPEFLTYFQNEAQLEKSRLLSDRFSAERPKGSFSTLEIQRTEQGDSAMYLCASSLMTGSGNTIYFGEGSWLTVV.

The chain employs TRBV5-1 and TRBJ1-4; TRBD1 agrees at 8 bases. This CDR3 is 17 amino acids long. Germline V gives CDR1 SGHRS, CDR2 YFSETQ. After removal of 3 bases from V and 5 bases from J, the junction contained 12 bases not matched to a gene. In DNA, the CDR3 is TGCGCCAGCAGCTGGAGCGGACAGGGTGGAAAGAATGAAAAACTGTTTTTT. This gives the protein CASSWSGQGGKNEKLFF.

The sample holds a few counts of this clonotype. J is TRBJ2-2 and V is TRBV7-2; 9 bases agree with TRBD2. V lost 1 base and J lost 5; bases outside the gene matches: 8. The CDR3 extends over 17 amino acids. Germline V gives CDR1 SGHTA, CDR2 FQGNSA. CDR3 bases: TGTGCCAGCAGCTTAGAAGGCGGGGGGGCCGGGACCGGGGAGCTGTTTTTT. Translated: CASSLEGGGAGTGELFF.

J is TRBJ1-4 and V is TRBV28; 9 bases are shared with TRBD1. The CDR3 runs 12 residues. The V gene end was trimmed by 7 bases and the J gene end by 16 bases; junction bases not matched to a gene: 10. Germline-derived CDR1 and CDR2 are MDHEN and SYDVKM. The CDR3 sequence is CASTSRTGERFF. Written as DNA, the CDR3 is TGTGCCAGCACCTCAAGGACAGGGGAGCGGTTTTTT.

The chain joins TRBV29-1 to TRBJ1-3; D is ambiguous. The germline gives CDR1 SQVTM, CDR2 ANQGSEA. The CDR3 is 13 amino acids. The V gene lost 6 bases and the J gene lost 2 bases, with 11 bases spanning the gap. The CDR3: CSVVAGAGNTIYF. DNA of the CDR3: TGCAGCGTCGTAGCGGGCGCTGGAAACACCATATATTTT.

The chain recombines TRBV7-2 with TRBJ2-7; the match to TRBD2 covers 7 bases. This CDR3 contains 15 residues. In germline, CDR1 is SGHTA, CDR2 FQGNSA. The V and J ends lost 1 base and 0 bases, in that order; junction bases with no gene match: 3. The CDR3: CASSLEGGSSYEQYV. The CDR3 DNA is TGTGCCAGCAGCTTAGAGGGCGGGAGCTCCTACGAGCAGTACGTC.

Here the CDR3 DNA reads TGTGCCAGCAGCATGACAGCCGTGGAAGCTTTCTTT. It translates to CASSMTAVEAFF. The rearrangement joins TRBV28 to TRBJ1-1, with D possibly TRBD1 on 5 matching bases. V was pared by 6 bases and J by 8 bases, with 13 bases between. There are 12 residues in the CDR3. Germline CDR1 MDHEN, CDR2 SYDVKM. The whole variable domain, remainder taken from reference TRBV28 and TRBJ1-1, is DVKVTQSSRYLVKRTGEKVFLECVQDMDHENMFWYRQDPGLGLRLIYFSYDVKMKEKGDIPEGYSVSREKKERFSLILESASTNQTSMYLCASSMTAVEAFFGQGTRLTVV.

CDR3 nucleotide sequence: TGTGCCAGCAGTTTAGGGGAGCTCACAGATACGCAGTATTTT. It specifies CASSLGELTDTQYF. The gene calls are TRBV27 and TRBJ2-3, with TRBD2 as a possible D gene (5 bases). Germline V gives CDR1 MNHEY, CDR2 SMNVEV (reference sequence). The length of the CDR3 is 14 residues. The V end was cut by 2 bases, the J end by 2 bases, with 8 bases between.

The rearrangement joins TRBV9 to TRBJ2-4, with D perhaps TRBD1 (5 bases). Germline assignment: CDR1 SGDLS and CDR2 YYNGEE. Trimming shortened V by 4 bases and J by 3 bases, and 14 bases separated the two germline ends. This CDR3 is built from 15 residues. This CDR3 reads CASSPEAGRKNIQYF. The DNA of the CDR3 is TGTGCCAGCAGCCCCGAGGCAGGGCGCAAAAACATTCAGTACTTC.

The chain recombines TRBV10-3 with TRBJ2-6; TRBD1 might be the D (6 bases). The CDR3 totals 17 residues. The ends were cut back, 5 bases at V and 3 bases at J, with 17 bases in the middle. CDR1 and CDR2 (germline): ENHRY, SYGVKD. Here the CDR3 reads CAISQLLRGSGANVLTF. CDR3 nucleotides: TGTGCCATCAGTCAACTTCTCAGGGGTAGTGGGGCCAACGTCCTGACTTTC.

The chain links TRBV12-3 or TRBV12-4 to TRBJ1-5; 7 bases match TRBD1. The CDR3 is 12 residues long. V shed 6 bases and J 12 bases; nucleotides not matched to a gene: 8. DNA for the CDR3: TGTGCCAGCAGCAACCAACAGGGGCACCAGCATTTT. This gives the protein CASSNQQGHQHF.

J is TRBJ2-7 and V is TRBV15; D may match TRBD1 or TRBD2 (5 bases each). This CDR3 contains 14 residues. Per the germline V gene, CDR1 is LNHNV and CDR2 is YYDKDF (reference sequence). Trimming removed 5 bases at V and 2 bases at J, with 13 bases between. CDR3 sequence (DNA): TGTGCCACCAGCCCTGGGGGTCCCGCCTACGAGCAGTACGTC. Its translation is CATSPGGPAYEQYV.

This sequence joins TRBV11-1 and TRBJ2-1; 9 positions agree with TRBD1. This CDR3 is built from 16 residues. V dropped 5 bases and J dropped 5; count of bases not matched to a gene: 10. Per the germline V gene, CDR1 is SGHAT and CDR2 is FQDESV (reference sequence). In nucleotides, the CDR3 is TGTGCCAGCAGCCTACAGGGGGCTCGGTTCGACAATGAGCAGTTCTTC. Translation gives CASSLQGARFDNEQFF.

The chain is built from TRBV28 and TRBJ1-5, with D perhaps matching TRBD1 (6 bases). Germline V CDR1 and CDR2: MDHEN, SYDVKM. V lost 5 bases, J lost 7 bases, and 18 bases lay in between. The CDR3 runs 15 residues. The CDR3 DNA is TGTGCCAGCAGTCTAAACAGGGCTCCGGGGCAGCCCCAGCATTTT. Its translation is CASSLNRAPGQPQHF.

The chain recombines TRBV5-1 with TRBJ1-5, with a weak D call TRBD1 (5 bases). Looked up from germline, CDR1 is SGHRS and CDR2 is YFSETQ. Trimming left V 0 bases short and J 7 bases short, with 14 bases between. This CDR3 is 15 amino acids long. CDR3 sequence: CASSLEGQGGQPQHF. CDR3 sequence (DNA): TGCGCCAGCAGCTTGGAAGGGCAGGGAGGGCAGCCCCAGCATTTT.

V is TRBV20-1 and J is TRBJ2-3; tentatively, D is TRBD1 (7 bases). Germline V gene data show CDR1 as DFQATT and CDR2 as SNEGSKA (reference sequence). The length of the CDR3 is 14 residues. Deletions cut 6 bases from V and 3 bases from J, with 16 bases between. The CDR3 spells CSAARRGRTDTQYF. DNA of the CDR3: TGCAGTGCCGCGCGGAGGGGGCGAACAGATACGCAGTATTTT.

V is TRBV3-1 and J is TRBJ1-4; no firm D call. Germline assignment: CDR1 LGHDT and CDR2 YNNKEL (reference sequence). Deletions cut 0 bases from V and 8 bases from J, with 13 bases between. The CDR3 spans 15 residues. As DNA, the CDR3 is TGTGCCAGCAGCCAAGACCGTGGCCGCAGGGAAAAACTGTTTTTT. Amino acid sequence: CASSQDRGRREKLFF. The full variable domain, its missing parts supplied by reference TRBV3-1 and TRBJ1-4, is DTAVSQTPKYLVTQMGNDKSIKCEQNLGHDTMYWYKQDSKKFLKIMFSYNNKELIINETVPNRFSPKSPDKAHLNLHINSLELGDSAVYFCASSQDRGRREKLFFGSGTQLSVL.

The chain has TRBV6-1 and TRBJ1-5; unclear D gene. This CDR3 contains 15 residues. Germline V gene data show CDR1 as MNHNS and CDR2 as SASEGT. With 0 bases removed from V and 1 base from J, the gap between germline ends came to 7 bases. CDR3 nucleotides: TGTGCCAGCAGTGAAGCGGCCGTAAGCAATCAGCCCCAGCATTTT. This codes for CASSEAAVSNQPQHF.

The J gene is TRBJ2-7, the V gene TRBV7-2, with 9 positions matching TRBD1. Per germline, CDR1 SGHTA and CDR2 FQGNSA. V gave up 1 base and J gave up 2 bases; unmatched junction bases: 0. The CDR3 loop spans 14 amino acids. The CDR3 region is CASSLGTGAYEQYV. The DNA for the CDR3 is TGTGCCAGCAGCTTAGGGACAGGGGCCTACGAGCAGTACGTC.

The chain employs TRBV14 and TRBJ2-1; D is tentatively TRBD1 or TRBD2 (5 bases each). Per the germline V gene, CDR1 is SGHDN and CDR2 is FVKESK. The CDR3 contains 13 residues. Trimming shortened V by 4 bases and J by 6 bases, and 10 bases separated the two germline ends. The CDR3 DNA is TGTGCCAGCAGCCCCTCGGGGACCAATGAGCAGTTCTTC. This gives the protein CASSPSGTNEQFF.